A single sample is the source of the 27 T cell receptor beta chains below, sequenced in a study of identical twins. TCRdb ran MiXCR on the 5' RACE reads and lists one entry per CDR3 protein. The sample contains roughly 540,000 distinct CDR3 sequences, roughly 21% of which appear only once. These data were also filed under a second study, of T cells expressing NK-cell markers.

Sequenced: CD4+ T cells sorted from blood. The receptors stem from a young woman in good health.

The chain is built from TRBV12-3 or TRBV12-4 and TRBJ1-2; no clear D gene. This CDR3 spans 12 amino acids. Deletions cut 5 bases from V and 9 bases from J, with 13 bases between. CDR3 in DNA: TGTGCCAGCAGTCCGACGGTTGGAAGCTACACCTTC. As protein: CASSPTVGSYTF.

The table lists this clonotype with a few counts. This chain connects TRBV5-1 to TRBJ2-6; D gene unclear. Germline V gene sequence: CDR1 SGHRS, CDR2 YFSETQ. Trimming removed 3 bases at V and 4 bases at J, with 11 bases between. This CDR3 comprises 15 residues. In DNA, the CDR3 is TGCGCCAGCAGCTATAGCCAGGCGGGGGCCAACGTCCTGACTTTC. Protein: CASSYSQAGANVLTF. The variable domain in full, completed from reference TRBV5-1 and TRBJ2-6, reads KAGVTQTPRYLIKTRGQQVTLSCSPISGHRSVSWYQQTPGQGLQFLFEYFSETQRNKGNFPGRFSGRQFSNSRSEMNVSTLELGDSALYLCASSYSQAGANVLTFGAGSRLTVL.

This clonotype has only a few counts. V and J are TRBV20-1 and TRBJ1-2, with a possible D match to TRBD1 (5 bases). The germline CDR1 and CDR2 sequences are DFQATT and SNEGSKA (reference sequence). With 6 bases removed from V and 0 bases from J, the gap between germline ends came to 11 bases. This CDR3 is built from 13 residues. CDR3 loop: CSARDATNYGYTF. The CDR3 bases are TGCAGTGCCAGGGACGCCACTAACTATGGCTACACCTTC.

V and J are TRBV13 and TRBJ2-7; a weak D match, TRBD2 (6 bases). The CDR3 totals 15 residues. In germline, CDR1 is PRHDT, CDR2 FYEKMQ (reference sequence). V dropped 0 bases and J dropped 1 base, with 10 bases sitting between them. CDR3: CASSLGAGPSYEQYF. The CDR3 coding sequence is TGTGCCAGCAGCTTAGGGGCGGGACCATCCTACGAGCAGTACTTC.

J is TRBJ2-7 and V is TRBV30; 13 nucleotides agree with TRBD2. The junction had 3 bases not matched to a gene; V was cut back by 5 bases and J by 5 bases. This CDR3 region has 13 residues. Germline loops: CDR1 GTSNPN, CDR2 SVGIG (reference sequence). The CDR3, as DNA: TGTGCCTGGGGGGGACTAGCGGGAAACGAGCAGTACTTC. Its translation is CAWGGLAGNEQYF.

This clonotype was counted once. The V and J genes are TRBV9 and TRBJ2-7, with 7 bases lining up with TRBD1. V gave up 0 bases and J gave up 2 bases; unmatched junction bases: 5. This CDR3 has 15 residues. Germline assignment: CDR1 SGDLS and CDR2 YYNGEE. The CDR3 loop is CASSVETGYTYEQYF. CDR3 DNA: TGTGCCAGCAGCGTAGAGACAGGGTACACCTACGAGCAGTACTTC.

This clonotype was seen ten or more times. CDR3 amino acids: CASSGGFGANVLTF. The CDR3 bases are TGTGCCAGCAGCGGGGGTTTTGGGGCCAACGTCCTGACTTTC. The V and J genes are TRBV12-3 or TRBV12-4 and TRBJ2-6, with a weak D call TRBD2 (6 bases). CDR3 length: 14 amino acids. Trimming took off 6 bases at V and 3 bases at J, with 9 bases between the two ends.

This clonotype was recorded a few times. The J gene is TRBJ2-7, the V gene TRBV12-3 or TRBV12-4; 7 bases line up with TRBD1. This CDR3 region has 14 residues. V trimming: 5 bases; J trimming: 5 bases; junction bases outside the gene matches: 9. The CDR3 loop is CASSLQGNSNEQYF. The CDR3, as DNA: TGTGCCAGCAGTCTACAGGGGAACAGCAACGAGCAGTACTTC.

This chain uses TRBV6-1 with TRBJ2-5, with unresolved D. The CDR3 consists of 13 residues. Germline values: CDR1 MNHNS, CDR2 SASEGT. Between the trimmed V and J ends, which lost 7 bases and 2 bases, there was a span of 11 bases. CDR3: CASIRLFQETQYF. The CDR3 region has the DNA TGTGCCAGCATTCGTCTGTTTCAAGAGACCCAGTACTTC.

This clonotype was counted at least ten times. The chain employs TRBV29-1 and TRBJ2-1; D gene unclear. The V gene lost 0 bases and the J gene lost 0 bases, with 6 bases spanning the gap. The CDR3 is made up of 14 amino acids. Germline V lookup: CDR1 SQVTM, CDR2 ANQGSEA. CDR3 in DNA: TGCAGCGTTGAAGACGCGTACTCCTACAATGAGCAGTTCTTC. Residues: CSVEDAYSYNEQFF.

This clonotype was counted a few times. The chain recombines TRBV15 with TRBJ1-6, with a tentative D call TRBD1 (5 bases). CDR1 LNHNV and CDR2 YYDKDF come from the germline V gene (reference sequence). This CDR3 has 16 residues. V was shortened by 3 bases and J by 0 bases, with 9 bases between the two germline ends. CDR3 nucleotides: TGTGCCACCAGCAGTGCTAGGGGCTCCTATAATTCACCCCTCCACTTT. As protein: CATSSARGSYNSPLHF.

This clonotype was counted only a few times. The J gene is TRBJ1-1, the V gene TRBV5-1; 8 bases map to TRBD1. CDR1 SGHRS and CDR2 YFSETQ come from the germline V gene. V lost 0 bases, J lost 4 bases, and 5 bases stayed unmatched. This CDR3 is 15 amino acids long. The CDR3 region is CASSLATGASTEAFF. The CDR3 coding sequence is TGCGCCAGCAGCTTGGCGACAGGGGCGTCCACTGAAGCTTTCTTT.

V gene TRBV5-1 combines with J gene TRBJ2-5; 8 positions match TRBD1. Germline V lookup: CDR1 SGHRS, CDR2 YFSETQ. CDR3 length equals 13 residues. V shed 7 bases, J shed 5 bases, and the junction held 7 bases outside the gene matches. This chain's CDR3 is CASSTGGWETQYF. DNA of the CDR3: TGCGCCAGCTCTACAGGGGGTTGGGAGACCCAGTACTTC.

This clonotype was observed a handful of times. This chain joins TRBV12-3 or TRBV12-4 and TRBJ1-5; TRBD1 matches at 7 bases. V shed 7 bases and J 1 base; nucleotides not matched to a gene: 13. The CDR3 has 17 amino acids. The CDR3 DNA sequence: TGTGCCAGCACCAATCGACAGGGACGGCTGAGCAATCAGCCCCAGCATTTT. This gives the protein CASTNRQGRLSNQPQHF.

The V call is TRBV11-2, the J call TRBJ2-1; 9 positions agree with TRBD2. Unmatched junction bases numbered 12, after V lost 5 bases and J lost 10 bases. This CDR3 comprises 15 residues. CDR1 SGHAT and CDR2 FQNNGV come from the germline V gene. CDR3 amino acids: CASSPWGAGGSEQFF. DNA of the CDR3: TGTGCCAGCAGCCCCTGGGGAGCGGGGGGATCAGAGCAGTTCTTC.

This clonotype was counted a few times. The rearrangement uses TRBV29-1 and TRBJ1-2; D gene uncertain. The V end lost 3 bases, the J end lost 4 bases, and 9 bases lay between the germline ends. Looked up from germline, CDR1 is SQVTM and CDR2 is ANQGSEA. The CDR3 is made up of 12 amino acids. In DNA form, the CDR3 reads TGCAGCGTTGACCCTCTTCTCTATGGCTACACCTTC. Its protein product is CSVDPLLYGYTF.

The V gene is TRBV5-6, the J gene TRBJ1-2; the match to TRBD1 covers 9 bases. This CDR3 is 13 amino acids long. Germline V gives CDR1 SGHDT, CDR2 YYEEEE. After removal of 2 bases from V and 8 bases from J, the junction contained 4 bases not matched to a gene. Here the CDR3 DNA reads TGTGCCAGCAGCTTTACAGGGGGCCTGGGCTACACCTTC. It codes for CASSFTGGLGYTF.

The chain has TRBV10-2 and TRBJ2-7, with 9 bases lining up with TRBD1. CDR3 length: 19 residues. Germline-derived CDR1 and CDR2 are WSHSY and SAAADI. Trimming cost V 6 bases and J 0 bases; bases outside gene matches: 18. CDR3 in DNA: TGCGCCAGCAGAAGATCTGGGACAGGGTGGGGAACTAGCTCCTACGAGCAGTACTTC. It specifies CASRRSGTGWGTSSYEQYF.

The CDR3 nucleotides are TGTGCCAGCAGCCGTGGTGTAGGCAATCAGCCCCAGCATTTT. It translates to CASSRGVGNQPQHF. The J gene is TRBJ1-5, the V gene TRBV5-8; no reliable D call. Germline CDR1 is SGHTS and CDR2 is YDEGEE. CDR3 length: 14 amino acids. V dropped 4 bases and J dropped 2 bases, with 10 bases sitting between them.

This clonotype has a handful of counts. This chain links TRBV12-3 or TRBV12-4 with TRBJ2-3, with D perhaps TRBD1 (5 bases). V was clipped by 6 bases and J by 4 bases, with 14 bases between them. The CDR3 has 14 amino acids. The CDR3 spells CASRWAGHSDTQYF. CDR3 DNA: TGTGCCAGCAGATGGGCAGGGCATTCAGATACGCAGTATTTT.

The gene calls are TRBV5-1 and TRBJ2-1; a weak D match, TRBD1 (7 bases). This CDR3 is built from 15 residues. The V end lost 7 bases, the J end lost 8 bases, and 22 bases lay between the germline ends. Germline CDR1 and CDR2: SGHRS and YFSETQ. CDR3 nucleotides: TGCGCCAGCTCCCCCAGGGGGGCTGGAGTGTATGAGCAGTTCTTC. It encodes CASSPRGAGVYEQFF.

This rearrangement joins TRBV7-3 to TRBJ2-1, with 11 positions matching TRBD1. Per germline, CDR1 SGHTA and CDR2 FQGTGA. J lost 8 bases, V lost 5 bases, and 17 bases had no gene match. The length of the CDR3 is 18 residues. The CDR3 nucleotides read TGTGCCAGCAGCCAATTATTGGTCGGACAGGGGGCGAGCGATGAGCAGTTCTTC. Translation: CASSQLLVGQGASDEQFF.

Points on this clonotype: One end of the junction is discordant with germline, which a read error may explain. The chain couples TRBV6-1 to TRBJ2-3; D perhaps matches TRBD1 (5 bases). The CDR3 loop spans 11 amino acids. CDR1 is MNHNS, CDR2 SASEGT, per germline. The CDR3 DNA follows: TGTGCCAGCAGTGACCAGGGTAAACCGCTATTT. Its translation is CASSDQGKPLF.

The chain uses TRBV11-2 and TRBJ2-7; TRBD2 matches 8 bases. The ends lost 5 bases at V and 7 bases at J; junction bases unmatched: 25. CDR1 is SGHAT and CDR2 is FQNNGV in the germline V gene. The CDR3 loop spans 19 amino acids. For the CDR3, the DNA is TGTGCCAGCAGCCACATGACCTTATGGGGACTAGACTCGATTGGGGAGCAGTACTTC. This encodes CASSHMTLWGLDSIGEQYF.

The DNA of the CDR3 is TGCAGTGCTAGACCGGGACAAAACTATGGCTACACCTTC. Amino acids: CSARPGQNYGYTF. The chain employs TRBV20-1 and TRBJ1-2; TRBD1 is a possible D gene (6 bases). Trimming took off 2 bases at V and 2 bases at J, with 9 bases between the two ends. The CDR3 sequence is 13 residues long. The germline CDR1 and CDR2 sequences are DFQATT and SNEGSKA (reference sequence).

The sample holds a few counts of this clonotype. The V call is TRBV6-5, the J call TRBJ1-4; D is possibly TRBD1 (5 bases). The CDR3 runs 15 residues. V was cut by 0 bases and J by 4 bases, with 9 bases left in between. Germline-derived CDR1 and CDR2 are MNHEY and SVGAGI. The DNA for the CDR3 is TGTGCCAGCAGTTACTCATACAGGTTTAATGAAAAACTGTTTTTT. It is translated as CASSYSYRFNEKLFF.

The rearrangement links TRBV23-1 to TRBJ1-4; the D gene is possibly TRBD1 (5 bases). TRBV23-1 is assigned to the ORF class and has an uncertain function. This CDR3 contains 15 residues. Trimming pared 2 bases from V and 10 bases from J, leaving 17 bases between. In DNA, the CDR3 is TGCGCCAGCAGTCAACCGGGACGTAGGCCAGGAAAACTGTTTTTT. Translation: CASSQPGRRPGKLFF.